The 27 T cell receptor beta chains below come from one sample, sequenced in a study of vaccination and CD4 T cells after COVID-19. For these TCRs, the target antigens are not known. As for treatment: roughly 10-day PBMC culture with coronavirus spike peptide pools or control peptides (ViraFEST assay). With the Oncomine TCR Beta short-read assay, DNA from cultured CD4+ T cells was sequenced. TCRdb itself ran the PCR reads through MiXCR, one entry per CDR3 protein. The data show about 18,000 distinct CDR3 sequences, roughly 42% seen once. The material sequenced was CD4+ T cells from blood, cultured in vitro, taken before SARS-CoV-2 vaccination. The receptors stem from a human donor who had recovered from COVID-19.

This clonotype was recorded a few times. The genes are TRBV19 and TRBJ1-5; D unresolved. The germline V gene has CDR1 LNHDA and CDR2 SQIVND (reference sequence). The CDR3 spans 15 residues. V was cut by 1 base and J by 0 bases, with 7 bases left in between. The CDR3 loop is CASSIGKNSNQPQHF. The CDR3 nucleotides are TGTGCCAGTAGTATAGGAAAGAATAGCAATCAGCCCCAGCATTTT. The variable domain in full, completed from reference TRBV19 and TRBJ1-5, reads DGGITQSPKYLFRKEGQNVTLSCEQNLNHDAMYWYRQDPGQGLRLIYYSQIVNDFQKGDIAEGYSVSREKKESFPLTVTSAQKNPTAFYLCASSIGKNSNQPQHFGDGTRLSIL.

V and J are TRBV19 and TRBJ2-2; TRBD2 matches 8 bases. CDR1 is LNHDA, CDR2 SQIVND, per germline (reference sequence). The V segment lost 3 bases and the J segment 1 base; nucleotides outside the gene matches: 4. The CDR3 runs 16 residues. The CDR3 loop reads CASSIPSGRNTGELFF. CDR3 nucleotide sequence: TGTGCCAGTAGTATTCCCAGCGGGAGGAACACCGGGGAGCTGTTTTTT.

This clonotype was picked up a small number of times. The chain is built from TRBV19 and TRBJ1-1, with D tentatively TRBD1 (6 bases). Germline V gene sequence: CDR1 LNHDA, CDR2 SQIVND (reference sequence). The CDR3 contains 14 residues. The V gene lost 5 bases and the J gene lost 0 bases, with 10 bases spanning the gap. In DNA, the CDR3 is TGTGCCAGTAGTTCCAGGGGAATGAACACTGAAGCTTTCTTT. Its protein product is CASSSRGMNTEAFF.

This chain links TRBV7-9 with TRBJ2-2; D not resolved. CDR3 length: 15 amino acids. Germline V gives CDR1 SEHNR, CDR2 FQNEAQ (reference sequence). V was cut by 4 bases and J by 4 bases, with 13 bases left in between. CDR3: CASSSSPTSTGELFF. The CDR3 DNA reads TGTGCCAGCAGCTCTTCCCCTACTTCCACCGGGGAGCTGTTTTTT.

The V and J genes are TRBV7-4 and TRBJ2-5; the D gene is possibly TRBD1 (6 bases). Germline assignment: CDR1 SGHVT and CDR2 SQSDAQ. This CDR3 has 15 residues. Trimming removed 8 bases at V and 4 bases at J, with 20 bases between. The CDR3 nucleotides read TGTGCCAGCGGGGGCCAGGGTGGGGGTTCAGAGACCCAGTACTTC. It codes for CASGGQGGGSETQYF.

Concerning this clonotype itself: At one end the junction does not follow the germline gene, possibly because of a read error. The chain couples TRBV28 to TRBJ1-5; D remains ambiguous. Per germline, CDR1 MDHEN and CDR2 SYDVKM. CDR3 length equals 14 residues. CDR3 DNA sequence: TGTGCCGGCAGTTTCAAGTCCCCAAGTCAGCCCCAGCATTTT. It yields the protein CAGSFKSPSQPQHF.

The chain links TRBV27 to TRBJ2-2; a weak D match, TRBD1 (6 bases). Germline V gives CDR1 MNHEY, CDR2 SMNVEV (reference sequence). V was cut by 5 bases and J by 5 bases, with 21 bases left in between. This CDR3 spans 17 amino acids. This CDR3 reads CASSQRTAVARTGELFF. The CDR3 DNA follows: TGTGCCAGCAGTCAGCGGACAGCCGTCGCGAGAACCGGGGAGCTGTTTTTT.

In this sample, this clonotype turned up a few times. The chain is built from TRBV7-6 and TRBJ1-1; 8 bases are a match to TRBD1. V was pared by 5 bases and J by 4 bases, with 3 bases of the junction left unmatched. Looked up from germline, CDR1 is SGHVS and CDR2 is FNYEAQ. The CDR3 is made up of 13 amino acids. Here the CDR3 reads CASSPGQGTEAFF. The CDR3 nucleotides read TGTGCCAGCAGCCCAGGACAGGGCACTGAAGCTTTCTTT.

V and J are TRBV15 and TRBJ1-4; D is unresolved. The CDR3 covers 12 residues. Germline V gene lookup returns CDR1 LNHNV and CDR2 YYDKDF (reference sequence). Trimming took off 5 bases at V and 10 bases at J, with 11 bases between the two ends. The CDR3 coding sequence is TGTGCCACCAGCGGGAGGGTGGGAAAACTGTTTTTT. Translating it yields CATSGRVGKLFF.

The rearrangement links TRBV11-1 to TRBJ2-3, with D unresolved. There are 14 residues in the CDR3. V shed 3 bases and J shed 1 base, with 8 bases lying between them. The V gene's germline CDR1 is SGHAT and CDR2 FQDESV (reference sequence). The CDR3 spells CASSFRWGTDTQYF. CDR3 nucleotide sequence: TGTGCCAGCAGCTTCCGGTGGGGCACAGATACGCAGTATTTT.

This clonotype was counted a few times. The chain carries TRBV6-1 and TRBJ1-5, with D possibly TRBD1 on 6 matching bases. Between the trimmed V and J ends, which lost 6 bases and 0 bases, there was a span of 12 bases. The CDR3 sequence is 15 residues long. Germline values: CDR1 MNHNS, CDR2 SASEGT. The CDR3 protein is CASREGVYSNQPQHF. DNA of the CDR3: TGTGCCAGCAGGGAGGGGGTCTATAGCAATCAGCCCCAGCATTTT.

The CDR3 sequence is CASSIRGQFTEAFF. CDR3 in DNA: TGTGCCAGTAGTATACGGGGACAGTTCACTGAAGCTTTCTTT. The chain carries TRBV19 and TRBJ1-1; 7 bases align to TRBD1. CDR1 is LNHDA, CDR2 SQIVND, per germline (reference sequence). This CDR3 has 14 residues. J was trimmed by 4 bases and V by 2 bases; bases with no gene match: 4. Full variable domain (missing parts from reference TRBV19 and TRBJ1-1): DGGITQSPKYLFRKEGQNVTLSCEQNLNHDAMYWYRQDPGQGLRLIYYSQIVNDFQKGDIAEGYSVSREKKESFPLTVTSAQKNPTAFYLCASSIRGQFTEAFFGQGTRLTVV.

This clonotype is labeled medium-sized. The CDR3 nucleotides are TGTGCCAGCAGCTCCATGGGCACCCCCGGGGGTCAGCCCCAGCATTTT. Translated: CASSSMGTPGGQPQHF. J is TRBJ1-5 and V is TRBV7-8; TRBD1 is a possible D gene (5 bases). Deletions cut 4 bases from V and 6 bases from J, with 19 bases between. CDR1 is SGHVS and CDR2 is FQNEAQ in the germline V gene. CDR3 length: 16 residues.

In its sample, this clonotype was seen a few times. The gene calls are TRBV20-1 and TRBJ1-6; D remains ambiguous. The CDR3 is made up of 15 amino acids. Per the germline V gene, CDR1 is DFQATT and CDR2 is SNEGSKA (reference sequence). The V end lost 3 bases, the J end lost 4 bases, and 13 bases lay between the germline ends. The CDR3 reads CSASSFSAYNSPLHF. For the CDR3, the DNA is TGCAGTGCTAGTTCATTCTCAGCTTATAATTCACCCCTCCACTTT.

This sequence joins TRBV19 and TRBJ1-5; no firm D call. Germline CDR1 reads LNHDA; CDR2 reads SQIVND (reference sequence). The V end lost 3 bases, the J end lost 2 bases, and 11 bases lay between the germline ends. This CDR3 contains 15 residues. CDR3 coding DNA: TGTGCCAGTAGTATGAGGGCTGGGGGCAATCAGCCCCAGCATTTT. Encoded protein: CASSMRAGGNQPQHF. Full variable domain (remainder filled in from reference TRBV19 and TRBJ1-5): DGGITQSPKYLFRKEGQNVTLSCEQNLNHDAMYWYRQDPGQGLRLIYYSQIVNDFQKGDIAEGYSVSREKKESFPLTVTSAQKNPTAFYLCASSMRAGGNQPQHFGDGTRLSIL.

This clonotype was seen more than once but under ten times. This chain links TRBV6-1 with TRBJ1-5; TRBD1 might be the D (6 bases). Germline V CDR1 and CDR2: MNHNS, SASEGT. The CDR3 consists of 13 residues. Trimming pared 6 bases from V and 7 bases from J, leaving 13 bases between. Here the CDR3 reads CASRLPGDQPQHF. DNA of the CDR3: TGTGCCAGCAGGCTCCCAGGGGACCAGCCCCAGCATTTT.

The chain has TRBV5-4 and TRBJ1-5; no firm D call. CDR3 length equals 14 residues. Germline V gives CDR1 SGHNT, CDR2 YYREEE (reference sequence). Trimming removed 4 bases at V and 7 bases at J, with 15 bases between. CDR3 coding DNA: TGTGCCAGCAGCAATGGAACGGGAAGGCAGCCCCAGCATTTT. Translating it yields CASSNGTGRQPQHF.

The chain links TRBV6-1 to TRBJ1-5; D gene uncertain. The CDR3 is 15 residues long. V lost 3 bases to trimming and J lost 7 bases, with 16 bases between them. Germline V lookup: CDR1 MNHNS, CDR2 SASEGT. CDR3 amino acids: CASSESGSPFQPQHF. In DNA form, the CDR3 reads TGTGCCAGCAGTGAGTCTGGGTCTCCTTTCCAGCCCCAGCATTTT.

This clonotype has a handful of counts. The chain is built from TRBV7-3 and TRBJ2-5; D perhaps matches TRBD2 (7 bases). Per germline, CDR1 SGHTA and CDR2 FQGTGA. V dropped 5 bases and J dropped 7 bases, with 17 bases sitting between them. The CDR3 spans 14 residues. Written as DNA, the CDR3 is TGTGCCAGCAGCGCGTCCGGGGGGCGAGGGACCCAGTACTTC. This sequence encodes CASSASGGRGTQYF.

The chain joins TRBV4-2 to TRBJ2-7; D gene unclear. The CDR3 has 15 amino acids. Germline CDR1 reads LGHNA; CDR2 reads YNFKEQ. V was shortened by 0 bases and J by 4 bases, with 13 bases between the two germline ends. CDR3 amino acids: CASSQDDRVGYEQYF. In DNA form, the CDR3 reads TGTGCCAGCAGCCAAGATGATCGGGTGGGTTACGAGCAGTACTTC.

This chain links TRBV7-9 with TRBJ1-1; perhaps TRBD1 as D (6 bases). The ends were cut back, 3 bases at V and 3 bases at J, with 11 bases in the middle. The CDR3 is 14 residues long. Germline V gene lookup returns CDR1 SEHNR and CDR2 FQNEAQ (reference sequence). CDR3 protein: CASSFRQADTEAFF. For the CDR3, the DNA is TGTGCCAGCAGCTTTCGACAGGCGGACACTGAAGCTTTCTTT.

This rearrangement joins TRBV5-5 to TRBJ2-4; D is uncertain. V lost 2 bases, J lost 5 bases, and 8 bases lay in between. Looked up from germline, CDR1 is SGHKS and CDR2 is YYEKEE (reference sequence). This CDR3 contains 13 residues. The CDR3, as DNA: TGTGCCAGCAGCTTCGTCCCGCAAAACATTCAGTACTTC. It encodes CASSFVPQNIQYF.

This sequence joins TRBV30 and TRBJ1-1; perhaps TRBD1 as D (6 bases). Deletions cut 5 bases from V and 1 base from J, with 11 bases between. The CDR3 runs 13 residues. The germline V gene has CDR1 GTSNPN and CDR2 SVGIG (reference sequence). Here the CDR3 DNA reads TGTGCCTGGGAGGACAGCCAGAACACTGAAGCTTTCTTT. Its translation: CAWEDSQNTEAFF.

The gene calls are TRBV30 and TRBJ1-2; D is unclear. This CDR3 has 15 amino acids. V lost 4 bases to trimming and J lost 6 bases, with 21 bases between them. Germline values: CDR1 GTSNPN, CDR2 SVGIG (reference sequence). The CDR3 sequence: CAWTWVGTGRDGYTF. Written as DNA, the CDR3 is TGTGCCTGGACTTGGGTAGGAACGGGGAGAGATGGCTACACCTTC.

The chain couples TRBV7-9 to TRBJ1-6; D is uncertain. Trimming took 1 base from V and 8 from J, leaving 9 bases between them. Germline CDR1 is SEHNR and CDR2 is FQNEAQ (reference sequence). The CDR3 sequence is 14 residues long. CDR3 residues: CASSLDAADSPLHF. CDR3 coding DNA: TGTGCCAGCAGCTTAGACGCAGCTGATTCACCCCTCCACTTT.

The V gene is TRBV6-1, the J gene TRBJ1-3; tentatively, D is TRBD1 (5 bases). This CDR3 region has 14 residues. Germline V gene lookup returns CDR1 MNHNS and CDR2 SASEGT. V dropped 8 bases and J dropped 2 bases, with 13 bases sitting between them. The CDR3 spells CASVGGSPGNTIYF. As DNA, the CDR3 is TGTGCCAGCGTCGGGGGTTCTCCTGGAAACACCATATATTTT.

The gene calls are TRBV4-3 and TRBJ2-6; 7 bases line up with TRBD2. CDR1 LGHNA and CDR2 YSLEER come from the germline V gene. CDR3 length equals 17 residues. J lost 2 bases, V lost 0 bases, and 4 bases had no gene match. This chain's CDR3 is CASSQDRLAAGANVLTF. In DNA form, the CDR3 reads TGCGCCAGCAGCCAAGATAGGCTAGCGGCTGGGGCCAACGTCCTGACTTTC.